A selection of T cell receptor beta chains follows, all from one sample in a study of blood T cell repertoires in COVID-19. The protocol was immunoSEQ multiplex PCR, while the TCRdb copy is restricted to in-frame clones and leaves out a portion. The sample consists of approximately 210,000 clones, roughly 94% of them appearing once. The sequenced sample consisted of peripheral blood. Receptor source: a man aged 25 to 40 with COVID-19, enrolled during active disease. The CDR3 runs from the conserved cysteine through the conserved F or W. Fields, in order: V gene, CDR3 length, clone size, D gene, J gene, CDR3 DNA, CDR3 protein. The D gene is left open where the match is weak. Rows may omit the clone size; those that give it use once, few, many or a size class.

V: TRBV10-3; length: 13; size: -; D: -; J: TRBJ1-5; DNA: TGTGCCTCCCAGGGTGGGAGCAATCAGCCCCAGCATTTT; CDR3: CASQGGSNQPQHF
V: TRBV2; length: 14; size: -; D: -; J: TRBJ1-5; DNA: TGTGCCAGCAGAGAGGGCGATTCCAATCAGCCCCAGCATTTT; CDR3: CASREGDSNQPQHF
V: TRBV6-8; length: 17; size: -; D: -; J: TRBJ2-7; DNA: TGTGCCAGCAGTTACCGCTTTCAACAGGCCCCCTCCTACGAGCAGTACTTC; CDR3: CASSYRFQQAPSYEQYF
V: TRBV11-1; length: 15; size: -; D: TRBD1; J: TRBJ2-5; DNA: TGTGCCAGCAGCTATACAGGGGTTGCTCAAGAGACCCAGTACTTC; CDR3: CASSYTGVAQETQYF
V: TRBV6-5; length: 15; size: -; D: -; J: TRBJ2-7; DNA: TGTGCCAGCAGTTACACCCCCTCAGTGGCCTACGAGCAGTACTTC; CDR3: CASSYTPSVAYEQYF
V: TRBV9; length: 16; size: -; D: TRBD2; J: TRBJ2-2; DNA: TGTGCCAGCAGCGCCTACGGGGGGACCTACACCGGGGAGCTGTTTTTT; CDR3: CASSAYGGTYTGELFF
V: TRBV4-1; length: 18; size: -; D: TRBD2; J: TRBJ2-4; DNA: TGCGCCAGCAGCCAAGACCGCGGGACTAGCGGGAACAGAAACATTCAGTACTTC; CDR3: CASSQDRGTSGNRNIQYF
V: TRBV15; length: 14; size: -; D: TRBD1; J: TRBJ2-7; DNA: TGTGCCACCAGCGAAATCGACAGGGGCTACGAGCAGTACTTC; CDR3: CATSEIDRGYEQYF
V: TRBV6-1; length: 16; size: once; D: TRBD2; J: TRBJ2-1; DNA: TGTGCCAGCAGTGAACAGCAAGCGGGGGGGTTCAATGAGCAGTTCTTC; CDR3: CASSEQQAGGFNEQFF
V: TRBV19; length: 12; size: -; D: -; J: TRBJ2-3; DNA: TGTGCCAGTAGTCCGACTGGGGATACGCAGTATTTT; CDR3: CASSPTGDTQYF
V: TRBV5-1; length: 15; size: -; D: TRBD1; J: TRBJ1-6; DNA: TGCGCCAGCAGCTTGAGTTTACAGGGGGCCTCACCCCTCCACTTT; CDR3: CASSLSLQGASPLHF
V: TRBV15; length: 16; size: -; D: -; J: TRBJ2-3; DNA: TGTGCCACCAGCAGAGATGGGCAGGGCGAGAAAGATACGCAGTATTTT; CDR3: CATSRDGQGEKDTQYF
V: TRBV5-1; length: 15; size: -; D: -; J: TRBJ1-2; DNA: TGCGCCAGCCCCAGGGCAGGGTCTGCTTTAGATGGCTACACCTTC; CDR3: CASPRAGSALDGYTF
V: TRBV5-4; length: 15; size: few; D: TRBD1; J: TRBJ1-3; DNA: TGTGCCAGCAGCTTGGAGGGGGCTTGGGGAAACACCATATATTTT; CDR3: CASSLEGAWGNTIYF
V: TRBV12-3/TRBV12-4; length: 13; size: -; D: -; J: TRBJ1-2; DNA: TGTGCCAGCACTCCAAACAGGGTTGCTGGCTACACCTTC; CDR3: CASTPNRVAGYTF
V: TRBV18; length: 14; size: -; D: TRBD2; J: TRBJ2-7; DNA: TGTGCCAGCTCACCACCTCACGGGGGGGACGAGCAGTACTTC; CDR3: CASSPPHGGDEQYF
V: TRBV29-1; length: 12; size: -; D: -; J: TRBJ1-4; DNA: TGCAGCGCCGTCGGTCTCAATGAAAAACTGTTTTTT; CDR3: CSAVGLNEKLFF
V: TRBV9; length: 14; size: once; D: TRBD1; J: TRBJ1-1; DNA: TGTGCCAGCAGCGTAGAGATGACAGGGGCTGAAGCTTTCTTT; CDR3: CASSVEMTGAEAFF
V: TRBV27; length: 15; size: -; D: -; J: TRBJ1-2; DNA: TGTGCCAGCAGTTTTGCCCCTACCCCCTTCTATGGCTACACCTTC; CDR3: CASSFAPTPFYGYTF
V: TRBV7-9; length: 17; size: -; D: -; J: TRBJ1-5; DNA: TGTGCCAGCAGCAGCACCTGGGCAGGGTCGGTAGGTCAGCCCCAGCATTTT; CDR3: CASSSTWAGSVGQPQHF
V: TRBV6-5; length: 14; size: -; D: TRBD1; J: TRBJ1-5; DNA: TGTGCCAGCAGCATTACAGGGGCTAATCAGCCCCAGCATTTT; CDR3: CASSITGANQPQHF
V: TRBV18; length: 14; size: once; D: TRBD1; J: TRBJ1-3; DNA: TGTGCCAGCTCACCCGGACAGGGGGCGAACACCATATATTTT; CDR3: CASSPGQGANTIYF
V: TRBV19; length: 14; size: -; D: TRBD1; J: TRBJ2-2; DNA: TGTGCCAGTAGTATCCGACAGGGAACCGGGGAGCTGTTTTTT; CDR3: CASSIRQGTGELFF
V: TRBV5-1; length: 16; size: -; D: TRBD2; J: TRBJ2-1; DNA: TGCGCCAGCAGCACCTTACTAGCGGGGGGACACAATGAGCAGTTCTTC; CDR3: CASSTLLAGGHNEQFF
V: TRBV7-9; length: 16; size: -; D: -; J: TRBJ2-3; DNA: TGTGCCAGCAGCTTACTCTTGGACAGAAGGGGAGATACGCAGTATTTT; CDR3: CASSLLLDRRGDTQYF
V: TRBV5-5; length: 15; size: once; D: -; J: TRBJ1-6; DNA: TGTGCCAGCAGCTTGCCGGGTGCCTTTCATTCACCCCTCCACTTT; CDR3: CASSLPGAFHSPLHF
V: TRBV19; length: 17; size: once; D: -; J: TRBJ1-4; DNA: TGTGCCAGTAGTATGTTGCCTCGGGGGGGAACTAATGAAAAACTGTTTTTT; CDR3: CASSMLPRGGTNEKLFF
V: TRBV6-4; length: 17; size: -; D: TRBD1; J: TRBJ1-5; DNA: TGTGCCAGCAGTGAAAGGTGCGACAGGGCGAGAGCTCAGCCCCAGCATTTT; CDR3: CASSERCDRARAQPQHF
V: TRBV11-3; length: 20; size: -; D: TRBD2; J: TRBJ2-2; DNA: TGTGCCAGCAGCCGTACCCAGCCGGGACTAGCGGGGGGGAACACCGGGGAGCTGTTTTTT; CDR3: CASSRTQPGLAGGNTGELFF
V: TRBV4-1; length: 16; size: -; D: -; J: TRBJ2-5; DNA: TGCGCCAGCAGCCAAGCCTGGAGAGAGGGAAAAGAGACCCAGTACTTC; CDR3: CASSQAWREGKETQYF
V: TRBV5-1; length: 16; size: -; D: TRBD2; J: TRBJ2-3; DNA: TGCGCCAGCAGACAAGTAGCGGGGGGGCCGACAGATACGCAGTATTTT; CDR3: CASRQVAGGPTDTQYF
V: TRBV11-3; length: 12; size: -; D: -; J: TRBJ2-7; DNA: TGTGCCAGCAGCAAAGACACCTACGAGCAGTACTTC; CDR3: CASSKDTYEQYF
V: TRBV9; length: 14; size: -; D: -; J: TRBJ2-5; DNA: TGTGCCAGCAGCCCTCGACAGACCCAAGAGACCCAGTACTTC; CDR3: CASSPRQTQETQYF
V: TRBV7-7; length: 14; size: once; D: -; J: TRBJ2-1; DNA: TGTGCCAGCAGCTTAGACTTGGAGGGCAATGAGCAGTTCTTC; CDR3: CASSLDLEGNEQFF
V: TRBV7-3; length: 15; size: -; D: -; J: TRBJ2-1; DNA: TGTGCCAGCAGCTCTCTAGGCGGGTACTACAATGAGCAGTTCTTC; CDR3: CASSSLGGYYNEQFF
V: TRBV19; length: 17; size: -; D: TRBD2; J: TRBJ2-1; DNA: TGTGCCAGTAGTGCGGGGGGGGTGGCCAGCTCCTACAATGAGCAGTTCTTC; CDR3: CASSAGGVASSYNEQFF
V: TRBV30; length: 14; size: -; D: TRBD1; J: TRBJ1-6; DNA: TGTGCCTGGAGTGTTACAGGGGATAATTCACCCCTCCACTTT; CDR3: CAWSVTGDNSPLHF
V: TRBV5-5; length: 15; size: -; D: -; J: TRBJ2-7; DNA: TGTGCCAGCACCCTACAGGGCGTTCGCTCCTACGAGCAGTACTTC; CDR3: CASTLQGVRSYEQYF
V: TRBV6-5; length: 15; size: -; D: -; J: TRBJ1-4; DNA: TGTGCCAGCAGGAGCCGCGGCATTGCTAATGAAAAACTGTTTTTT; CDR3: CASRSRGIANEKLFF
V: TRBV7-6; length: 17; size: -; D: TRBD2; J: TRBJ2-3; DNA: TGTGCCAGCAGTCTGCTCCGGGTGAGCGGGGGACCAGATACGCAGTATTTT; CDR3: CASSLLRVSGGPDTQYF
V: TRBV5-5; length: 15; size: -; D: -; J: TRBJ2-2; DNA: TGTGCCAGCAGCTTGGCCGGGTCGAACACCGGGGAGCTGTTTTTT; CDR3: CASSLAGSNTGELFF
V: TRBV29-1; length: 16; size: -; D: -; J: TRBJ2-6; DNA: TGCAGCGTCCTCGGGACATACAGTCCGGGGGCCAACGTCCTGACTTTC; CDR3: CSVLGTYSPGANVLTF
V: TRBV27; length: 15; size: -; D: TRBD2; J: TRBJ2-1; DNA: TGTGCCAGCAGTCAGGGACTATCCCCCTACAATGAGCAGTTCTTC; CDR3: CASSQGLSPYNEQFF
V: TRBV18; length: 15; size: -; D: -; J: TRBJ2-7; DNA: TGTGCCAGCTCACCGCTCGGACAGCCACAAAGGGAGCAGTACTTC; CDR3: CASSPLGQPQREQYF
V: TRBV5-1; length: 12; size: -; D: -; J: TRBJ2-7; DNA: TGCGCCAGCAGCTCCCGAGTTTACGAGCAGTACTTC; CDR3: CASSSRVYEQYF
V: TRBV9; length: 13; size: -; D: TRBD1; J: TRBJ1-2; DNA: TGTGCCAGCAGCACAGACAGGGGGCACGGCTACACCTTC; CDR3: CASSTDRGHGYTF